The clone carrying this TCR beta chain was seen many times. The CDR3 is 12 amino acids. Trimming pared 6 bases from V and 2 bases from J, leaving 6 bases between. Germline V gene sequence: CDR1 SGHAT, CDR2 FQNNGV. The record originates from a study of T cells after yellow fever vaccination. They built TCR cDNA with 5'RACE template switching, a step that put in a universal primer site and UMIs. In TCRdb, the 5' RACE reads were re-called with MiXCR into one record per CDR3 protein. The sample contains roughly 250,000 distinct CDR3 sequences, roughly 13% of which appear only once. The sequence came from a man younger than 45 who received the YFV17D yellow fever vaccine. The sample in question was CD4+ T cells sorted from PBMCs, obtained 45 days after the yellow fever booster vaccination. The genes are TRBV11-2 and TRBJ2-3; D is uncertain. The CDR3 loop is CASSINTDTQYF. The CDR3 region has the DNA TGTGCCAGCAGTATAAACACAGATACGCAGTATTTT.